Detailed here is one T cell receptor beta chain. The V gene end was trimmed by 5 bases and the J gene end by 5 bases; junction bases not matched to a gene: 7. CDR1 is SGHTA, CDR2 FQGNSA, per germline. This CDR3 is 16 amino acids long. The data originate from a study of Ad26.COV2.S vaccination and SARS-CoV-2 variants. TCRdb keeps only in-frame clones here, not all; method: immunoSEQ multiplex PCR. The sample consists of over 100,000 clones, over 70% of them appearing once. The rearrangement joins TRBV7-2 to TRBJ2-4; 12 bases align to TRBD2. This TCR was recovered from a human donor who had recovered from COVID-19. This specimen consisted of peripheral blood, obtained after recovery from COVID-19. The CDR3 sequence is CASSAASGGAQNIQYF. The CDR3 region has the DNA TGTGCCAGCAGCGCCGCTAGCGGGGGGGCTCAAAACATTCAGTACTTC.